The 27 T cell receptor beta chains in this list originate from one sample, sequenced in a study of blood T cell repertoires in COVID-19. The repertoire was sequenced with immunoSEQ multiplex PCR; TCRdb's copy has only in-frame clones and lacks some. The sample carries some 180,000 clones, about 88% recorded once. Source material: peripheral blood. The source of these receptors is a woman aged 80 or over with COVID-19, enrolled during active disease.

The rearrangement links TRBV6-5 to TRBJ2-2; D might be TRBD1 (6 bases). The CDR3 sequence is 13 residues long. V lost 6 bases to trimming and J lost 6 bases, with 11 bases between them. The germline CDR1 and CDR2 sequences are MNHEY and SVGAGI. The CDR3 loop is CASRLRGAGELFF. The CDR3 DNA reads TGTGCCAGCAGGCTCAGGGGCGCCGGGGAGCTGTTTTTT.

This clone was seen just once. V usage is TRBV5-4 and J usage is TRBJ2-2; maybe TRBD2 (6 bases). Trimming stripped 4 bases from V and 5 bases from J, with 15 bases between. The CDR3 consists of 15 residues. Per the germline V gene, CDR1 is SGHNT and CDR2 is YYREEE (reference sequence). The CDR3 sequence: CASSPAGLDTGELFF. The DNA of the CDR3 is TGTGCCAGCAGCCCGGCGGGGCTGGATACCGGGGAGCTGTTTTTT.

The chain is built from TRBV18 and TRBJ1-1; 8 nucleotides align to TRBD1. There are 15 residues in the CDR3. Germline CDR1 is KGHSH and CDR2 is LQKENI. V gave up 3 bases and J gave up 10 bases; unmatched junction bases: 13. This CDR3 reads CASSPEDRAPLGAFF. Written as DNA, the CDR3 is TGTGCCAGCTCACCTGAGGACAGGGCCCCATTGGGAGCTTTCTTT.

V gene TRBV5-4 combines with J gene TRBJ1-1; 7 bases are shared with TRBD1. J was trimmed by 5 bases and V by 4 bases; bases with no gene match: 14. Per the germline V gene, CDR1 is SGHNT and CDR2 is YYREEE (reference sequence). This CDR3 spans 16 amino acids. DNA for the CDR3: TGTGCCAGCAGCCGGGACCAGGGGGAGTTGAGGACTGAAGCTTTCTTT. It translates to CASSRDQGELRTEAFF.

The CDR3 reads CASSLSGTGASETQYF. In nucleotides, the CDR3 is TGTGCCAGCAGCTTATCGGGGACAGGGGCCTCAGAGACCCAGTACTTC. This chain uses TRBV7-2 with TRBJ2-5; 10 bases line up with TRBD1. The length of the CDR3 is 16 residues. Unmatched junction bases numbered 7, after V lost 2 bases and J lost 4 bases. Germline-derived CDR1 and CDR2 are SGHTA and FQGNSA.

The CDR3: CASSFVTGNEQFF. CDR3 bases: TGTGCCAGCAGTTTTGTGACGGGCAATGAGCAGTTCTTC. The V call is TRBV12-3 or TRBV12-4, the J call TRBJ2-1; no definite D call. The V end lost 3 bases, the J end lost 6 bases, and 9 bases lay between the germline ends. CDR3 length equals 13 residues.

This chain links TRBV12-5 with TRBJ1-2, with D possibly matching TRBD1 (5 bases). Germline V gives CDR1 LGHNT, CDR2 FRNRAP. Deletions cut 0 bases from V and 4 bases from J, with 15 bases between. This CDR3 spans 16 amino acids. CDR3 in DNA: TGTGCTAGTGGTTTGGTACCGGGGGACGGCCTCTATGGCTACACCTTC. It codes for CASGLVPGDGLYGYTF.

V and J are TRBV2 and TRBJ1-1, with 8 bases that match TRBD1. CDR1 and CDR2 from the germline V gene are SNHLY and FYNNEI. J lost 4 bases, V lost 7 bases, and 11 bases had no gene match. This CDR3 is built from 15 residues. CDR3 in amino acids: CASTAPTGEFTEAFF. As DNA, the CDR3 is TGTGCCAGCACTGCCCCGACAGGGGAATTCACTGAAGCTTTCTTT.

This clone appeared once. The V gene is TRBV6-4, the J gene TRBJ1-2; D remains unclear. V gave up 3 bases and J gave up 0 bases, with 11 bases separating them. Germline V gene sequence: CDR1 MRHNA, CDR2 SNTAGT. CDR3 length: 15 amino acids. The CDR3 DNA reads as TGTGCCAGCAGTGAAAGTTCTGGAGCTAACTATGGCTACACCTTC. Amino acids: CASSESSGANYGYTF.

The genes are TRBV28 and TRBJ2-3, with 9 bases that match TRBD2. The CDR3 has 17 amino acids. Germline CDR1 reads MDHEN; CDR2 reads SYDVKM. Unmatched junction bases numbered 12, after V lost 4 bases and J lost 4 bases. The CDR3: CASSWASGTSSSDTQYF. CDR3 coding DNA: TGTGCCAGCAGTTGGGCCTCCGGGACTAGCAGTTCAGATACGCAGTATTTT.

The chain's CDR3 is CASSRSSRAGGNNEQFF. Written as DNA, the CDR3 is TGTGCCAGTAGTAGATCCTCGAGGGCGGGAGGAAACAATGAGCAGTTCTTC. V is TRBV19 and J is TRBJ2-1, with 8 nucleotides matching TRBD2. The germline CDR1 and CDR2 sequences are LNHDA and SQIVND (reference sequence). The J segment lost 5 bases and the V segment lost 4 bases, leaving 13 bases of the junction unmatched. The CDR3 runs to 17 residues.

The chain joins TRBV14 to TRBJ2-7; 7 nucleotides align to TRBD2. Germline V CDR1 and CDR2: SGHDN, FVKESK. The CDR3 consists of 14 residues. V lost 3 bases and J lost 5; bases outside the gene matches: 7. The CDR3 here is CASSQGGGPDEQYF. The DNA for the CDR3 is TGTGCCAGCAGCCAGGGGGGAGGGCCCGACGAGCAGTACTTC.

This chain joins TRBV28 and TRBJ1-2; D gene uncertain. The germline gives CDR1 MDHEN, CDR2 SYDVKM. V lost 7 bases, J lost 4 bases, and 19 bases lay in between. CDR3 length equals 15 residues. CDR3 protein: CASINLGRDRYGYTF. The CDR3 coding sequence is TGTGCCAGCATCAACCTTGGGAGGGATCGCTATGGCTACACCTTC.

This sequence joins TRBV28 and TRBJ2-1; TRBD2 aligns across 12 bases. This CDR3 contains 17 residues. Germline V lookup: CDR1 MDHEN, CDR2 SYDVKM. After removal of 4 bases from V and 6 bases from J, the junction contained 10 bases not matched to a gene. The CDR3 nucleotides are TGTGCCAGCAGTTCCTACCCGACTAGCGGGAGAGGCAATGAGCAGTTCTTC. Protein: CASSSYPTSGRGNEQFF.

This chain connects TRBV6-2 or TRBV6-3 to TRBJ2-3; 9 positions agree with TRBD2. The CDR3 totals 18 residues. J was trimmed by 2 bases and V by 2 bases; bases with no gene match: 11. Germline lookup yields CDR1 MNHEY and CDR2 SVGEGT. In DNA form, the CDR3 reads TGTGCCAGCAGTTACACAGTTTTAGCGGGAGTTGACACAGATACGCAGTATTTT. Its translation: CASSYTVLAGVDTDTQYF.

The V call is TRBV7-9, the J call TRBJ2-6, with a weak D call TRBD1 (5 bases). The V end lost 4 bases, the J end lost 2 bases, and 15 bases lay between the germline ends. The CDR3 runs 17 residues. CDR1 and CDR2 from the germline V gene are SEHNR and FQNEAQ (reference sequence). CDR3 amino acids: CASSSASKGAGANVLTF. CDR3 DNA: TGTGCCAGCAGCTCCGCAAGTAAAGGGGCTGGGGCCAACGTCCTGACTTTC.

This chain connects TRBV9 to TRBJ2-7; 8 positions match TRBD1. The CDR3 runs 14 residues. The J segment lost 6 bases and the V segment lost 4 bases, leaving 9 bases of the junction unmatched. Germline V CDR1 and CDR2: SGDLS, YYNGEE. CDR3 DNA: TGTGCCAGCAGCTCCGGGACAGGCGCCCGCGAGCAGTACTTC. As protein: CASSSGTGAREQYF.

The V gene is TRBV6-2 or TRBV6-3, the J gene TRBJ2-7, with TRBD1 identical over 11 bases. The CDR3 loop spans 15 amino acids. V shed 5 bases and J 2 bases; nucleotides not matched to a gene: 5. Germline V gene data show CDR1 as MNHEY and CDR2 as SVGEGT. CDR3 loop: CASSPRDRGAYEQYF. Written as DNA, the CDR3 is TGTGCCAGCAGTCCCCGGGACAGGGGGGCCTACGAGCAGTACTTC.

The V call is TRBV5-6, the J call TRBJ1-3; 9 bases fit TRBD1. Germline lookup yields CDR1 SGHDT and CDR2 YYEEEE. J was trimmed by 4 bases and V by 3 bases; bases with no gene match: 8. This CDR3 comprises 16 residues. This CDR3 reads CASSWGTGLRGNTIYF. Here the CDR3 DNA reads TGTGCCAGCAGCTGGGGGACAGGGTTGCGGGGAAACACCATATATTTT.

The V and J genes are TRBV19 and TRBJ2-3; TRBD2 aligns across 7 bases. With 3 bases clipped from V and 0 bases from J, the junction kept 6 bases outside the gene matches. The CDR3 totals 16 residues. The V gene's germline CDR1 is LNHDA and CDR2 SQIVND (reference sequence). Here the CDR3 reads CASSMVTGLSTDTQYF. DNA of the CDR3: TGTGCCAGTAGTATGGTGACGGGACTAAGCACAGATACGCAGTATTTT.

The chain couples TRBV20-1 to TRBJ1-1, with 7 nucleotides matching TRBD1. The CDR3 is 13 residues long. CDR1 is DFQATT and CDR2 is SNEGSKA in the germline V gene (reference sequence). Germline trimming cut 3 bases from V and 5 bases from J; bases unmatched to any gene: 6. The CDR3 reads CSASNTGETEAFF. The CDR3 nucleotides read TGCAGTGCTAGTAACACAGGGGAGACTGAAGCTTTCTTT.

Only one count was recorded for this clone. The V call is TRBV9, the J call TRBJ2-2; 9 bases line up with TRBD2. Trimming removed 0 bases from V and 0 bases from J; junction bases left unmatched: 3. The CDR3 sequence is 17 residues long. Germline CDR1 SGDLS, CDR2 YYNGEE. The DNA for the CDR3 is TGTGCCAGCAGCGTAGCGGCGGGAGGGGCGAACACCGGGGAGCTGTTTTTT. Protein: CASSVAAGGANTGELFF.

This clone was observed once. The chain combines TRBV6-2 or TRBV6-3 with TRBJ2-7; TRBD2 matches at 7 bases. The CDR3 totals 12 residues. CDR1 and CDR2 from the germline V gene are MNHEY and SVGEGT. J gave up 7 bases and V 4 bases, and 4 bases lay outside the gene matches. The CDR3 loop is CASSSTRGEQYF. CDR3 bases: TGTGCCAGCAGTTCAACGCGGGGGGAGCAGTACTTC.

In DNA form, the CDR3 reads TGTGCCAGCAGTTTGGGGACAGGGGGAAATTCACCCCTCCACTTT. It codes for CASSLGTGGNSPLHF. The genes are TRBV28 and TRBJ1-6; 11 nucleotides align to TRBD1. V dropped 3 bases and J dropped 7; count of bases not matched to a gene: 2. Germline V gene sequence: CDR1 MDHEN, CDR2 SYDVKM. The CDR3 has 15 amino acids.

The genes are TRBV7-6 and TRBJ2-5; D is unclear. Germline V gives CDR1 SGHVS, CDR2 FNYEAQ. The CDR3 consists of 14 residues. With 2 bases removed from V and 1 base from J, the gap between germline ends came to 8 bases. The CDR3 reads CASSLLRAQETQYF. CDR3 DNA sequence: TGTGCCAGCAGCTTATTAAGAGCCCAAGAGACCCAGTACTTC. Full variable domain (outside the CDR3, taken from reference TRBV7-6 and TRBJ2-5): GAGVSQSPRYKVTKRGQDVALRCDPISGHVSLYWYRQALGQGPEFLTYFNYEAQQDKSGLPNDRFSAERPEGSISTLTIQRTEQRDSAMYRCASSLLRAQETQYFGPGTRLLVL.

V gene TRBV23-1 combines with J gene TRBJ1-5; 7 bases match TRBD1. TRBV23-1 is an open reading frame, and its role is uncertain. The CDR3 totals 16 residues. J was trimmed by 4 bases and V by 8 bases; bases with no gene match: 14. The CDR3 spells CASSNIQGRCNQPQHF. CDR3 nucleotides: TGCGCCAGCTCTAACATACAGGGGCGGTGTAATCAGCCCCAGCATTTT.

V gene TRBV5-1 combines with J gene TRBJ1-1; 9 bases align to TRBD1. Germline trimming cut 0 bases from V and 4 bases from J; bases unmatched to any gene: 10. Per the germline V gene, CDR1 is SGHRS and CDR2 is YFSETQ. This CDR3 is built from 17 residues. DNA of the CDR3: TGCGCCAGCAGCTTGGAAAGAACAGGGGGCAAGGGCACTGAAGCTTTCTTT. Its protein is CASSLERTGGKGTEAFF.